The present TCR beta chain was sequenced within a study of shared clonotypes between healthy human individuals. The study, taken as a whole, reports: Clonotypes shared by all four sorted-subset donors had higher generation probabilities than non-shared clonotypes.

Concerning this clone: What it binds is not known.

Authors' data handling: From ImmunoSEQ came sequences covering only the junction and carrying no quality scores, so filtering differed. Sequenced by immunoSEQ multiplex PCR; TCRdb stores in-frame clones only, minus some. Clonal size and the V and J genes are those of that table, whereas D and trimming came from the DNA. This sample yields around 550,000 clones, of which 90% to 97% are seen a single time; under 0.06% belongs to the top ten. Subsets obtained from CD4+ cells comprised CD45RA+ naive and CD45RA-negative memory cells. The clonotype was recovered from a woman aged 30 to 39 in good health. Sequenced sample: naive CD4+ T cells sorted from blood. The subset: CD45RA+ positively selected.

The CDR3 nucleotides are TGCGCCAGCAGCCAAGACAGGGGCGCGGGTACGCAGTATTTT. Its protein is CASSQDRGAGTQYF. The chain uses TRBV5-1 and TRBJ2-3; 8 nucleotides line up with TRBD1. The germline V gene encodes CDR1 SGHRS and CDR2 YFSETQ. V was clipped by 4 bases and J by 8 bases; unmatched bases: 9. CDR3 length: 14 residues.